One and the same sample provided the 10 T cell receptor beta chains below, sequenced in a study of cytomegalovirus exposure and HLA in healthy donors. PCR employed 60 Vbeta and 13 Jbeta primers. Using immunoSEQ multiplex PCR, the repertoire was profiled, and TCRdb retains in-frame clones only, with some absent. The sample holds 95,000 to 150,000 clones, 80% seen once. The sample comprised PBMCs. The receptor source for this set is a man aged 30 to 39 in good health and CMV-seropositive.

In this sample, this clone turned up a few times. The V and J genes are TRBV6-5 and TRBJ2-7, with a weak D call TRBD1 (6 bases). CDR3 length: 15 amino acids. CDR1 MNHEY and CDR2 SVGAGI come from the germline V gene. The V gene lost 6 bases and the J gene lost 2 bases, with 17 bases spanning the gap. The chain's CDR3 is CASRRDTKATYEQYF. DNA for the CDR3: TGTGCCAGCAGAAGGGACACCAAGGCGACCTACGAGCAGTACTTC.

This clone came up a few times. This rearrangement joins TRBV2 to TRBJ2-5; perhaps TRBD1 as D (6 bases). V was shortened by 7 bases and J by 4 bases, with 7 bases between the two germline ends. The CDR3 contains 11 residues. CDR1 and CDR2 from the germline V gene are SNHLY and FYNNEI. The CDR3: CASTGAETQYF. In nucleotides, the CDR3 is TGTGCCAGCACAGGGGCAGAGACCCAGTACTTC.

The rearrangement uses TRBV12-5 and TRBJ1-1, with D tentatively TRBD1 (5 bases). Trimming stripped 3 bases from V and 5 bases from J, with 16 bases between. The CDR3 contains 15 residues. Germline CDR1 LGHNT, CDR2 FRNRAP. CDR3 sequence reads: CASGLPQGRVTEAFF. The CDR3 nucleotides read TGTGCTAGTGGTTTACCTCAGGGTAGGGTTACTGAAGCTTTCTTT.

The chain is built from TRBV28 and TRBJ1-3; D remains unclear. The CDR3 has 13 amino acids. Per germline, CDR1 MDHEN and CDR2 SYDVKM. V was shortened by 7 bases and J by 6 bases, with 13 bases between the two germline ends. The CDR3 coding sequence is TGTGCCAGCACCCTTTGGGCCGAAAACACCATATATTTT. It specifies CASTLWAENTIYF.

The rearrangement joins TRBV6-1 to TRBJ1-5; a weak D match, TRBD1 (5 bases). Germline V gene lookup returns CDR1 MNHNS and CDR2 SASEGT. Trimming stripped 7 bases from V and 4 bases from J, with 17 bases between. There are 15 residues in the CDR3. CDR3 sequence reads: CASTPLGGGNQPQHF. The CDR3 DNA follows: TGTGCCAGCACCCCTCTGGGGGGAGGGAATCAGCCCCAGCATTTT.

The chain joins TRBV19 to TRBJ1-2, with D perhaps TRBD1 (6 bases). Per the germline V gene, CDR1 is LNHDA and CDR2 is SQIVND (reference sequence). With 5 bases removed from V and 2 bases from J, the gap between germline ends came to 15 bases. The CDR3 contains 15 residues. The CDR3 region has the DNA TGTGCCAGTAGTCCCTGGACAGATATCAACTATGGCTACACCTTC. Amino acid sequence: CASSPWTDINYGYTF.

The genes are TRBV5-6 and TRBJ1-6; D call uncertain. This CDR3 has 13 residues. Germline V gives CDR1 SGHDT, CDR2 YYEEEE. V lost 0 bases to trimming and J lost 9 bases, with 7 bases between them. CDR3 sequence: CASSLADSSPLHF. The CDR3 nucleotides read TGTGCCAGCAGCTTGGCGGACTCTTCACCCCTCCACTTT.

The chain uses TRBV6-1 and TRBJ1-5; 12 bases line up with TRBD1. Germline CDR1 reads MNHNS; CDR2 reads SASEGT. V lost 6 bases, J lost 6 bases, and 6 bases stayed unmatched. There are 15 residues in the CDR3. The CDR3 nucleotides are TGTGCCAGCAGATCCGGGACAGGGGGCCTTCAGCCCCAGCATTTT. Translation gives CASRSGTGGLQPQHF.

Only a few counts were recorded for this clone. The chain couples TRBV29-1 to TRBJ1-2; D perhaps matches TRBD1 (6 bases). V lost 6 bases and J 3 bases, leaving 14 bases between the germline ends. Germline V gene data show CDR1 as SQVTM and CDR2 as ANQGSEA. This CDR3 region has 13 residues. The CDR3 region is CSVTVGGDYGYTF. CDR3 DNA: TGCAGCGTCACTGTAGGGGGAGACTATGGCTACACCTTC.

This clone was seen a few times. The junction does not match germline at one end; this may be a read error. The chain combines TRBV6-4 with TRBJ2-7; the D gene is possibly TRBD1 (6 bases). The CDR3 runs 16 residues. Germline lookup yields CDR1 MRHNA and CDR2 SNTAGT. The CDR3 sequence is CAISGSGTLPSYEQYF. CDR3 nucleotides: TGTGCCATCAGTGGTTCGGGGACATTGCCCTCCTACGAGCAGTACTTC.